The clone carrying this T cell receptor beta chain showed up just once. The antigen remains unidentified. The data were produced by immunoSEQ multiplex PCR, yet TCRdb's version contains in-frame clones alone and is incomplete. The sample has 140,000 to 150,000 clones, around 90% seen once. These data come from a study of T cell responses to AZD1222 COVID-19 vaccine. Study outcomes and limitations: Repertoire sampling occurred only after the peak T cell response. The reported proportion of spike-specific TCRs targeting unmutated variant regions was nearly half. Clonal diversity was possibly underestimated, and white British individuals and females predominated among donors.

Germline CDR1 is SEHNR and CDR2 is FQNEAQ (reference sequence). CDR3 length equals 16 residues. The germline V and J ends were trimmed by 1 base and 2 bases, with 14 bases remaining between them. V gene TRBV7-9 combines with J gene TRBJ1-1, with D possibly TRBD1 on 6 matching bases. The material was peripheral blood, obtained on day 0 of MenACWY control vaccination. The sequence derives from an adult in good health. Written as DNA, the CDR3 is TGTGCCAGCAGCTTAGGGCAGGGGAGCGAAAACACTGAAGCTTTCTTT. Translation: CASSLGQGSENTEAFF.